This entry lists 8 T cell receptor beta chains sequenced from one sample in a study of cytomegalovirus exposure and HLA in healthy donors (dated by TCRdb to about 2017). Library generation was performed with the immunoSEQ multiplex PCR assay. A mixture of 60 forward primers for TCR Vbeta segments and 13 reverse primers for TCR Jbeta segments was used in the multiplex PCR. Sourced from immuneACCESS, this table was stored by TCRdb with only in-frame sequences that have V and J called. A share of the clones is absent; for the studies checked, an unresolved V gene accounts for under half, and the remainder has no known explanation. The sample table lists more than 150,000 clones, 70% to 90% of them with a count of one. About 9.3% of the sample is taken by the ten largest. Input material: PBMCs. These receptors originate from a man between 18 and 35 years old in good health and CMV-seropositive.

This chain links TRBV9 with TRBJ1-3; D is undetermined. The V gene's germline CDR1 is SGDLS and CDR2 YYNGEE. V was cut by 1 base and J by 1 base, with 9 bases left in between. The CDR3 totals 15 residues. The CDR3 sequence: CASSVFSQSGNTIYF. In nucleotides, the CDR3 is TGTGCCAGCAGCGTATTTTCACAGTCTGGAAACACCATATATTTT.

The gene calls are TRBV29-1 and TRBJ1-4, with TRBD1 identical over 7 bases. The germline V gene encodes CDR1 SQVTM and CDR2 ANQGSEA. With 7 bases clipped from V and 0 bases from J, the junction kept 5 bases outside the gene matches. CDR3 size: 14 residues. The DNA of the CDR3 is TGCAGCGCAGCCCAGGGGGCAACTAATGAAAAACTGTTTTTT. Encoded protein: CSAAQGATNEKLFF.

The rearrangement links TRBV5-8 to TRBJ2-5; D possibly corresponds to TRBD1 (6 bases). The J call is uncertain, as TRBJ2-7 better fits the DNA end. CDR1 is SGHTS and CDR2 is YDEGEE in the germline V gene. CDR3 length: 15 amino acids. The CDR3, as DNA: TGTGCCAGCAGCTTGCAGGCAGGGGTGGAAAACGAGCAGTACTTC. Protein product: CASSLQAGVENEQYF.

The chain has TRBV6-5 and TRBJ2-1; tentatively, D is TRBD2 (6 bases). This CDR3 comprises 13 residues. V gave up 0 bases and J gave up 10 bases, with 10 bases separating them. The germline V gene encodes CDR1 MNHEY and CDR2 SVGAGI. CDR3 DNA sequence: TGTGCCAGCAGTTACTCGCTCGCGGGGGAGCAGTTCTTC. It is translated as CASSYSLAGEQFF.

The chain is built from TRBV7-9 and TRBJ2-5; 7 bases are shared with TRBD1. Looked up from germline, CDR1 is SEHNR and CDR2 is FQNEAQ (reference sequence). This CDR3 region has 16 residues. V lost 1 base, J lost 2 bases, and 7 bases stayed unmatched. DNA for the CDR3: TGTGCCAGCAGCTTAGGGGCCAAGGGACAGCAAGAGACCCAGTACTTC. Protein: CASSLGAKGQQETQYF.

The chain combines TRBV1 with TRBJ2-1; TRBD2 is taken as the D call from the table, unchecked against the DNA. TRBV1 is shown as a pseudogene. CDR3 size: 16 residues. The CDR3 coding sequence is TGCACCAGCAGCCAAGAAGGGCAGGAGGGGTACAATGAGCAGTTCTTC. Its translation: CTSSQEGQEGYNEQFF.

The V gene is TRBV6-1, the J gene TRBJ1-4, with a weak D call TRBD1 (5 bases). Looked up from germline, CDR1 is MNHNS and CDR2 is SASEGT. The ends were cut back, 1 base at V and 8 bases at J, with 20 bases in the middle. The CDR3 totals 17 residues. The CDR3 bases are TGTGCCAGCAGTGAAGTGTATTGGAGGGACTTTAACGAAAAACTGTTTTTT. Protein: CASSEVYWRDFNEKLFF.

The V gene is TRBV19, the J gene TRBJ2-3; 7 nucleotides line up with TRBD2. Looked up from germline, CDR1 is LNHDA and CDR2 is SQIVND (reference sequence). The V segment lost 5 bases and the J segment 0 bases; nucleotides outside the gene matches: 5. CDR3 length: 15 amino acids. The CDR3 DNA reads TGTGCCAGTAGTGGGGAGGGACCCAGCACAGATACGCAGTATTTT. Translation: CASSGEGPSTDTQYF.